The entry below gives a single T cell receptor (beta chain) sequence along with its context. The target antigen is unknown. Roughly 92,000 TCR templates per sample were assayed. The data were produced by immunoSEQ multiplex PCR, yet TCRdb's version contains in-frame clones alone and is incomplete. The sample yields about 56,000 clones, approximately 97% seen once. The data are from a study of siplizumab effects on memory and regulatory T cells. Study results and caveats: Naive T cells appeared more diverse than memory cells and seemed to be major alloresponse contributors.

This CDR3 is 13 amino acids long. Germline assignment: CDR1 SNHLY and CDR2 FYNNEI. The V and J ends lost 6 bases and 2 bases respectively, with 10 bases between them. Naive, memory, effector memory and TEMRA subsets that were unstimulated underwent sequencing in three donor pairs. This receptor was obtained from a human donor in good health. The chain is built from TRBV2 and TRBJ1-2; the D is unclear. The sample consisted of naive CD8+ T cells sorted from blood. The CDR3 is CASRGGENYGYTF. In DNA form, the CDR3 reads TGTGCCAGCAGAGGCGGGGAGAACTATGGCTACACCTTC.